The clone carrying this T cell receptor (beta chain) was detected many times. These data come from a study of T-cell memory formation after mild COVID-19. TCRdb reanalysed the 5' RACE reads using MiXCR and keeps one entry per CDR3 protein. Of hundreds of thousands of distinct CDR3 sequences listed, roughly a sixth are singletons. V gave up 1 base and J gave up 4 bases; unmatched junction bases: 6. The length of the CDR3 is 15 residues. Germline values: CDR1 SGHAT, CDR2 FQNNGV. The specimen was PBMCs or a T cell subset sorted from them (not recorded which). J is TRBJ1-1 and V is TRBV11-2, with TRBD1 matching 7 bases. The sequence came from a man younger than 35 who had mild COVID-19 (a few samples of this study predate the infection). Cell type and time point are not known. The CDR3 nucleotides read TGTGCCAGCAGCTTAGGGGAAGGGGGCGGCACTGAAGCTTTCTTT. Its protein product is CASSLGEGGGTEAFF.